This is a list of T cell receptor beta chains from one sample in a study of blood T cell repertoires in COVID-19. Produced via immunoSEQ multiplex PCR; TCRdb's table is partial and in-frame only. The sample shows fewer than 250,000 clones, around 83% of them seen only once. Sequencing was done on a sample of peripheral blood. These receptors were obtained from a man in his fifties with active or convalescent COVID-19. Each CDR3 is given with its conserved first and last residue. Each record gives: clone size, D gene, J gene, V gene, CDR3 DNA, CDR3 protein. The D gene is left open where the match is weak. Where a row states a size, it is once, few, many or the class of an expanded clone; other rows omit it.

clone_size: .; d_call: .; j_call: TRBJ1-5; v_call: TRBV19; cdr3_nt: TGTGCCAGTAGTATCCTCGGCAATCAGCCCCAGCATTTT; cdr3_aa: CASSILGNQPQHF
clone_size: once; d_call: TRBD1; j_call: TRBJ1-2; v_call: TRBV24-1; cdr3_nt: TGTGCCACCAGTGATACCGACAGGGAAGAAGGCTACACCTTC; cdr3_aa: CATSDTDREEGYTF
clone_size: .; d_call: .; j_call: TRBJ1-5; v_call: TRBV6-5; cdr3_nt: TGTGCCAGCACAAAACAGGGAGATAATCAGCCCCAGCATTTT; cdr3_aa: CASTKQGDNQPQHF
clone_size: .; d_call: .; j_call: TRBJ1-1; v_call: TRBV6-5; cdr3_nt: TGTGCCAGCCAACCGACTATGAACACTGAAGCTTTCTTT; cdr3_aa: CASQPTMNTEAFF
clone_size: once; d_call: .; j_call: TRBJ2-3; v_call: TRBV10-1; cdr3_nt: TGCGCCAGCAGTAGAGGGGGAAGCACAGATACGCAGTATTTT; cdr3_aa: CASSRGGSTDTQYF
clone_size: .; d_call: TRBD2; j_call: TRBJ2-1; v_call: TRBV4-1; cdr3_nt: TGCGCCAGCAGCCAACCCCTAGCGGACCGCTACAATGAGCAGTTCTTC; cdr3_aa: CASSQPLADRYNEQFF
clone_size: .; d_call: .; j_call: TRBJ2-5; v_call: TRBV5-4; cdr3_nt: TGTGCCAGCAGCTTGACGGGAGAGGGATACGAGACCCAGTACTTC; cdr3_aa: CASSLTGEGYETQYF
clone_size: .; d_call: .; j_call: TRBJ2-5; v_call: TRBV12-3/TRBV12-4; cdr3_nt: TGTGCCAGCAGCCAAACTCTGGAGACCCAGTACTTC; cdr3_aa: CASSQTLETQYF
clone_size: .; d_call: TRBD1; j_call: TRBJ1-1; v_call: TRBV19; cdr3_nt: TGTGCCAGTAGTTCAGGGGGAAGGACTGAAGCTTTCTTT; cdr3_aa: CASSSGGRTEAFF
clone_size: .; d_call: .; j_call: TRBJ1-1; v_call: TRBV10-3; cdr3_nt: TGTGCCATCAGTGAGTCCGGGGATTGGGGCACTGAAGCTTTCTTT; cdr3_aa: CAISESGDWGTEAFF
clone_size: few; d_call: .; j_call: TRBJ1-5; v_call: TRBV10-2; cdr3_nt: TGCGCCAGCAGCGGAGGGGATCAGCCCCAGCATTTT; cdr3_aa: CASSGGDQPQHF
clone_size: .; d_call: .; j_call: TRBJ1-6; v_call: TRBV3-1/TRBV3-2; cdr3_nt: TGTGCCAGCAGCCAAGTAGAGGGTAATTCACCCCTCCACTTT; cdr3_aa: CASSQVEGNSPLHF
clone_size: .; d_call: .; j_call: TRBJ2-1; v_call: TRBV21-1; cdr3_nt: TGTGCCAGCAGCAAATTGACAGGCGGGAGGGCCACCTACAATGAGCAGTTCTTC; cdr3_aa: CASSKLTGGRATYNEQFF
clone_size: .; d_call: .; j_call: TRBJ1-2; v_call: TRBV4-2; cdr3_nt: TGTGCCAGCAGCCAGGAAACAGGGCGCTATGGCTACACCTTC; cdr3_aa: CASSQETGRYGYTF
clone_size: .; d_call: TRBD1; j_call: TRBJ2-1; v_call: TRBV28; cdr3_nt: TGTGCCAGCAGTTTACCGATAGGGGGACAGTCCGTGAATGAGCAGTTCTTC; cdr3_aa: CASSLPIGGQSVNEQFF
clone_size: .; d_call: TRBD1; j_call: TRBJ1-6; v_call: TRBV2; cdr3_nt: TGTGCCAGCAGGTTGGGACAGGGGTTATATTCACCCCTCCACTTT; cdr3_aa: CASRLGQGLYSPLHF
clone_size: .; d_call: TRBD1; j_call: TRBJ1-1; v_call: TRBV10-3; cdr3_nt: TGTGCCATCAGTGAGTCCATACCGGGACAGGGGACTGAAGCTTTCTTT; cdr3_aa: CAISESIPGQGTEAFF
clone_size: once; d_call: TRBD2; j_call: TRBJ2-5; v_call: TRBV2; cdr3_nt: TGTGCCAGCAGTGTCCAGCGGGGGCAAGAGACCCAGTACTTC; cdr3_aa: CASSVQRGQETQYF
clone_size: .; d_call: TRBD1; j_call: TRBJ2-1; v_call: TRBV28; cdr3_nt: TGTGCCAGCAGTTCAACAGGGGTAAACTACAATGAGCAGTTCTTC; cdr3_aa: CASSSTGVNYNEQFF
clone_size: .; d_call: .; j_call: TRBJ1-2; v_call: TRBV7-8; cdr3_nt: TGTGCCAGCAGCTTAGTTCGTGAGGGCTACACCTTC; cdr3_aa: CASSLVREGYTF
clone_size: .; d_call: .; j_call: TRBJ1-2; v_call: TRBV7-3; cdr3_nt: TGTGCCAGCAGCTTAGGCAGGGGCGGCTATGGCTACACCTTC; cdr3_aa: CASSLGRGGYGYTF
clone_size: .; d_call: TRBD1; j_call: TRBJ2-7; v_call: TRBV4-1; cdr3_nt: TGCGCCAGCAGCCCGTTTGGGGACAGACCCTACGAGCAGTACTTC; cdr3_aa: CASSPFGDRPYEQYF
clone_size: .; d_call: TRBD1; j_call: TRBJ2-4; v_call: TRBV5-4; cdr3_nt: TGTGCCAGCAGCTTGGAGATTGGACAGGGGGCCCAAAACATTCAGTACTTC; cdr3_aa: CASSLEIGQGAQNIQYF
clone_size: .; d_call: .; j_call: TRBJ1-2; v_call: TRBV19; cdr3_nt: TGTGCCATTTCAAGGGGCGCTAACTATGGCTACACCTTC; cdr3_aa: CAISRGANYGYTF
clone_size: .; d_call: TRBD1; j_call: TRBJ1-2; v_call: TRBV7-9; cdr3_nt: TGTGCCAGCAGCTTTGGACAGGTCTTCACCTTC; cdr3_aa: CASSFGQVFTF
clone_size: .; d_call: TRBD1; j_call: TRBJ1-6; v_call: TRBV7-9; cdr3_nt: TGTGCCAGCAGCTTTGAAGGGGGCCGCTCACCCCTCCACTTT; cdr3_aa: CASSFEGGRSPLHF
clone_size: .; d_call: .; j_call: TRBJ2-5; v_call: TRBV5-4; cdr3_nt: TGTGCCAGCAGCTTGGAGATTAGCGATATCGAGACCCAGTACTTC; cdr3_aa: CASSLEISDIETQYF
clone_size: .; d_call: .; j_call: TRBJ2-3; v_call: TRBV20-1; cdr3_nt: TGCAGTGCTAGTACTGGTTTGTCTCTTGGGACTCCGGAGGGTAGCACAGATACGCAGTATTTT; cdr3_aa: CSASTGLSLGTPEGSTDTQYF
clone_size: .; d_call: .; j_call: TRBJ2-5; v_call: TRBV15; cdr3_nt: TGTGCCACCAGCAGGAGTGAAGAGACCCAGTACTTC; cdr3_aa: CATSRSEETQYF
clone_size: .; d_call: TRBD1; j_call: TRBJ2-7; v_call: TRBV24-1; cdr3_nt: TGTGCCACCGAAACCCCGACAGGGGGGTTTTACGAGCAGTACTTC; cdr3_aa: CATETPTGGFYEQYF
clone_size: .; d_call: TRBD1; j_call: TRBJ2-7; v_call: TRBV30; cdr3_nt: TGTGCCTGGAACAGGGGGCGAGAGCAGTACTTC; cdr3_aa: CAWNRGREQYF
clone_size: .; d_call: .; j_call: TRBJ2-7; v_call: TRBV2; cdr3_nt: TGTGCCAGCAGTGAAGAAGGCCCCGCAGGTGAGCAGTACTTC; cdr3_aa: CASSEEGPAGEQYF
clone_size: once; d_call: .; j_call: TRBJ1-2; v_call: TRBV5-6; cdr3_nt: TGTGCCAGCAGCTTGAGGGGGGGGCATGGCTATGGCTACACCTTC; cdr3_aa: CASSLRGGHGYGYTF
clone_size: .; d_call: TRBD2; j_call: TRBJ2-1; v_call: TRBV5-4; cdr3_nt: TGTGCCAGCAGCTTGGCCCAGCGGGGGAGGGTTGAGCAGTTCTTC; cdr3_aa: CASSLAQRGRVEQFF
clone_size: .; d_call: TRBD2; j_call: TRBJ2-1; v_call: TRBV7-8; cdr3_nt: TGTGCCAGCAGCTTTCTTCGGTGGGAGGGGAACAATGAGCAGTTCTTC; cdr3_aa: CASSFLRWEGNNEQFF
clone_size: .; d_call: .; j_call: TRBJ2-7; v_call: TRBV7-9; cdr3_nt: TGTGCCAGCACCCCTGCCGGGGAACTCTACGAGCAGTACTTC; cdr3_aa: CASTPAGELYEQYF
clone_size: .; d_call: .; j_call: TRBJ2-7; v_call: TRBV30; cdr3_nt: TGTGCCTGGAGTTTTTCGCGGAGCGAGCAGTACTTC; cdr3_aa: CAWSFSRSEQYF
clone_size: .; d_call: .; j_call: TRBJ1-4; v_call: TRBV6-1; cdr3_nt: TGTGCCAGCAGTGAAGGGGGTTCTTGGGGCGAAAAACTGTTTTTT; cdr3_aa: CASSEGGSWGEKLFF
clone_size: .; d_call: .; j_call: TRBJ2-7; v_call: TRBV3-1/TRBV3-2; cdr3_nt: TGTGCCAGCAGCCCCGGGACACTTGGCTGGGAGCAGTACTTC; cdr3_aa: CASSPGTLGWEQYF
clone_size: .; d_call: TRBD1; j_call: TRBJ1-1; v_call: TRBV19; cdr3_nt: TGTGCCAGTAGTCTCACCGAGGACAGGGCATGGACTGAAGCTTTCTTT; cdr3_aa: CASSLTEDRAWTEAFF
clone_size: .; d_call: .; j_call: TRBJ2-5; v_call: TRBV6-1; cdr3_nt: TGTGCCAGCAGTGAGCAGGGAATGAAGACCCAGTACTTC; cdr3_aa: CASSEQGMKTQYF